The rows below give T cell receptor beta chains drawn from one sample of a study of blood T cells in healthy people across ages. TCRdb itself ran the 5' RACE reads through MiXCR, one entry per CDR3 protein. This repertoire shows around 990,000 distinct CDR3 sequences, about 23% found once; its top ten account for 0.75%. These sequences were also reported in another study, on T cells of mothers and their children.

The specimen sequenced was blood. The receptors stem from a girl aged 2 to 10 in good health. Each CDR3 is given with its conserved first and last residue.

j_gene: TRBJ2-5
v_gene: TRBV3-1
CDR3aa: CASSQSGIWETQYF

j_gene: TRBJ2-1
v_gene: TRBV28
CDR3aa: CASSLRASGSYNEQFF

j_gene: TRBJ2-5
v_gene: TRBV19
CDR3aa: CASRSLRNQETQYF

j_gene: TRBJ2-5
v_gene: TRBV12-3/TRBV12-4
CDR3aa: CASSFVRRGKTQYF

j_gene: TRBJ2-2
v_gene: TRBV7-2
CDR3aa: CASSLALGDTGELFF

j_gene: TRBJ1-2
v_gene: TRBV6-5
CDR3aa: CASSAPTGYGYTF

j_gene: TRBJ2-3
v_gene: TRBV7-2
CDR3aa: CASSLVVGGTDTQYF

j_gene: TRBJ2-7
v_gene: TRBV4-1
CDR3aa: CASSQGVGTGYHEQYF

j_gene: TRBJ2-2
v_gene: TRBV12-3/TRBV12-4
CDR3aa: CASRTGPGELFF

j_gene: .
v_gene: TRBV6-2/TRBV6-3
CDR3aa: CASSWMTGGTYEQYF

j_gene: TRBJ2-6
v_gene: TRBV7-2
CDR3aa: CASSVGTGANVLTF

j_gene: TRBJ1-2
v_gene: TRBV11-2
CDR3aa: CASSLSGAGYTF

j_gene: TRBJ2-7
v_gene: TRBV7-8
CDR3aa: CASSLAVTVSSYEQYF

j_gene: TRBJ2-1
v_gene: TRBV4-3
CDR3aa: CASSQERYYNEQFF